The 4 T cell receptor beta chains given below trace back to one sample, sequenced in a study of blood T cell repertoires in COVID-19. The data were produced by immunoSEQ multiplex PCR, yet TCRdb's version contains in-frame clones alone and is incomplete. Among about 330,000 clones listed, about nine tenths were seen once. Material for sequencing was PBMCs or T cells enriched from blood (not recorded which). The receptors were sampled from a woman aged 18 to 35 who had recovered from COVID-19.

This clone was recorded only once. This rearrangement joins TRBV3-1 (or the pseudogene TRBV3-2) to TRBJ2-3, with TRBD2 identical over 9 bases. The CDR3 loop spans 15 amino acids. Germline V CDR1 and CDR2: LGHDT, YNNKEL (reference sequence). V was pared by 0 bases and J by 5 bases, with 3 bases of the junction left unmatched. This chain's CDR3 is CASSQDRGGEDTQYF. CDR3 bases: TGTGCCAGCAGCCAAGACCGCGGGGGGGAAGATACGCAGTATTTT.

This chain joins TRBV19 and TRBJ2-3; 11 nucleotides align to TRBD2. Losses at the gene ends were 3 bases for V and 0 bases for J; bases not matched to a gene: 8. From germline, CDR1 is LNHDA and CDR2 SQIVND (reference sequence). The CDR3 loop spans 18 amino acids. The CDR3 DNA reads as TGTGCCAGTAGTATTCGGGCTAGCGGGGGGACTAGCACAGATACGCAGTATTTT. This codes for CASSIRASGGTSTDTQYF.

The CDR3 sequence: CAWSTTGVAQYF. For the CDR3, the DNA is TGTGCCTGGAGTACCACGGGAGTTGCGCAGTATTTT. The J gene is TRBJ2-3, the V gene TRBV30; a possible D gene is TRBD2 (6 bases). V was trimmed by 2 bases and J by 10 bases, leaving 13 bases between them. This CDR3 has 12 amino acids. From germline, CDR1 is GTSNPN and CDR2 SVGIG (reference sequence).

DNA of the CDR3: TGCGCCAGCAGCCAAGACTGGCTTTACAATGAGCAGTTCTTC. Its translation: CASSQDWLYNEQFF. The chain has TRBV4-1 and TRBJ2-1; no clear D. V shed 0 bases and J shed 4 bases, with 7 bases lying between them. Germline CDR1 and CDR2: MGHRA and YSYEKL. The CDR3 has 14 residues.